This is a list of T cell receptor beta chains from one sample in a study of neurological immune-mediated disorders. TCRdb re-called the 5' RACE reads with MiXCR, one entry per CDR3 protein. The data show approximately 85,000 distinct CDR3 sequences, with around 13% seen just once and roughly 5% held by the top ten. Input material: PBMCs. The receptor source for this set is a female donor with HTLV-1-associated myelopathy (HAM/TSP). Both conserved end residues are part of each CDR3. The order of the fields is J gene, V gene, D gene, CDR3 length, clone size, CDR3 protein, CDR3 DNA. A D gene is named only where the DNA matches it firmly. The size entry is marked missing in some rows and otherwise reads once, few, many or a size class.

TRBJ2-1,TRBV12-5,.,16,.,CASGTRAGTTRNEQFF,TGTGCTAGTGGTACAAGGGCAGGGACCACAAGAAATGAGCAGTTCTTC
TRBJ1-3,TRBV28,TRBD1,15,many,CASSFTGDSGNTIYF,TGTGCCAGCAGTTTTACAGGGGACTCTGGAAACACCATATATTTT
TRBJ1-6,TRBV28,TRBD1,14,many,CASSLDRETSGLHF,TGTGCCAGCAGTTTAGACAGGGAAACTTCCGGCCTCCACTTT
TRBJ2-6,TRBV4-1,.,15,many,CASSQRGWAANVLTF,TGCGCCAGCAGCCAAAGAGGGTGGGCGGCCAACGTCCTGACTTTC
TRBJ1-3,TRBV5-6,.,17,many,CASSLAAGARSSNTIYF,TGTGCCAGCAGCTTGGCCGCAGGGGCGAGATCGAGTAACACCATATATTTT
TRBJ2-2,TRBV9,TRBD2,16,many,CASSSLGGGFSGELFF,TGTGCCAGCAGCTCCTTGGGGGGGGGTTTCTCCGGGGAGCTGTTTTTT
TRBJ1-2,TRBV18,TRBD1,16,few,CASSPTQGRGDYGYTF,TGTGCCAGCTCACCAACACAGGGGAGAGGCGACTATGGCTACACCTTC
TRBJ1-6,TRBV27,TRBD1,15,many,CASSTSGQGRSPLHF,TGTGCCAGCAGTACCTCGGGACAGGGACGTTCACCCCTCCACTTT
TRBJ1-6,TRBV10-2,.,18,few,CASSESGGGREFESPLHF,TGCGCCAGCAGTGAGTCAGGCGGGGGTCGAGAGTTCGAGTCACCCCTCCACTTT
TRBJ2-3,TRBV7-2,.,15,many,CASSFSGRSTDTQYF,TGTGCCAGCAGCTTCTCGGGACGGAGCACAGATACGCAGTATTTT
TRBJ1-1,TRBV20-1,TRBD1,13,medium-sized,CSARKGARTEAFF,TGCAGTGCTAGAAAGGGGGCGAGGACTGAAGCTTTCTTT
TRBJ2-1,TRBV5-1,TRBD2,18,many,CASSTGLSGGPSYNEQFF,TGCGCCAGCAGCACAGGGCTATCGGGGGGGCCGTCCTACAATGAGCAGTTCTTC
TRBJ1-4,TRBV6-5,.,14,many,CASSYQGRDEKLFF,TGTGCCAGCAGTTATCAGGGGAGGGATGAAAAACTGTTTTTT
TRBJ2-2,TRBV2,.,14,many,CASSEQANTGELFF,TGTGCCAGCAGTGAACAGGCGAACACCGGGGAGCTGTTTTTT
TRBJ2-4,TRBV11-2,TRBD1,13,many,CASSQELGQSQDF,TGTGCCAGCAGCCAGGAACTGGGACAGAGCCAGGACTTC
TRBJ2-6,TRBV5-1,.,18,many,CASSLPGASQSGANVLTF,TGCGCCAGCAGCTTACCCGGGGCGAGCCAATCTGGGGCCAACGTCCTGACTTTC